These T cell receptor beta chains were read from a single sample in a study of T cell responses to AZD1222 COVID-19 vaccine. Method: immunoSEQ multiplex PCR; TCRdb's copy keeps in-frame clones and lacks some. The repertoire holds 70,000 or so clones, with around nine tenths as singletons. The sequences come from peripheral blood, collected on day 0 of AZD1222 vaccination. The source of these receptors is an adult in good health. Both conserved end residues are part of each CDR3. The D gene is left open where the match is weak. Clone size is stated in some rows and not others, as once, few, many or a class when expanded.

j_call,clone_size,v_call,d_call,cdr3_aa,cdr3_nt
TRBJ1-3,.,TRBV9,.,CASSVEISFSGNTIYF,TGTGCCAGCAGCGTAGAAATCTCGTTCTCTGGAAACACCATATATTTT
TRBJ2-2,.,TRBV25-1,.,CAGSVAPGVTITGELFF,TGTGCCGGCAGTGTAGCTCCGGGGGTCACCATCACCGGGGAGCTGTTTTTT
TRBJ1-2,.,TRBV3-1/TRBV3-2,TRBD1,CASSQDDRGLYGYTF,TGTGCCAGCAGCCAGGACGACAGGGGCCTCTATGGCTACACCTTC
TRBJ1-2,.,TRBV7-2,.,CASSLAFGGNYGYTF,TGTGCCAGCAGCTTAGCCTTTGGGGGCAACTATGGCTACACCTTC
TRBJ1-2,once,TRBV30,.,CAWAQPYGYTF,TGTGCCTGGGCCCAGCCCTATGGCTACACCTTC
TRBJ2-5,.,TRBV5-1,TRBD1,CASSPDRGQETQYF,TGCGCCAGCAGCCCGGACAGGGGGCAAGAGACCCAGTACTTC
TRBJ1-2,.,TRBV9,TRBD1,CASSPHRGSNYGYTF,TGTGCCAGCAGCCCCCACAGGGGGTCTAACTATGGCTACACCTTC
TRBJ2-5,.,TRBV6-5,.,CASSLGRETQYF,TGTGCCAGCAGCCTCGGACGGGAGACCCAGTACTTC
TRBJ2-2,.,TRBV7-9,.,CASGGTFSENTGELFF,TGTGCCAGCGGGGGAACTTTCAGTGAGAACACCGGGGAGCTGTTTTTT
TRBJ1-3,.,TRBV7-7,.,CASSSLGYGNSGNTIYF,TGTGCTAGCAGCTCCTTAGGATACGGCAACTCTGGAAACACCATATATTTT
TRBJ1-2,.,TRBV30,.,CAIDRDLRGYTF,TGTGCCATAGACCGGGACCTTCGGGGCTACACCTTC
TRBJ1-5,.,TRBV2,.,CASSANIRSKPQHF,TGTGCCAGCAGTGCAAATATACGGTCTAAGCCCCAGCATTTT
TRBJ1-6,.,TRBV11-2,.,CASTPSGHSYNSPLHF,TGTGCCAGCACCCCCTCGGGACACTCCTATAATTCACCCCTCCACTTT
TRBJ2-3,.,TRBV21-1,.,CASSKQGEDTQYF,TGTGCCAGCAGCAAACAGGGGGAAGATACGCAGTATTTT
TRBJ1-6,.,TRBV28,TRBD1,CASRQQGAYNSPLHF,TGTGCCAGCCGACAACAGGGGGCCTATAATTCACCCCTCCACTTT
TRBJ1-1,.,TRBV28,TRBD1,CASSGQGEYTEAFF,TGTGCCAGCAGTGGACAGGGCGAATATACTGAAGCTTTCTTT
TRBJ1-1,.,TRBV6-5,.,CASSSHEGTEAFF,TGTGCCAGCAGTTCCCACGAGGGGACTGAAGCTTTCTTT
TRBJ1-1,.,TRBV18,.,CASSRMDRNTEAFF,TGTGCCAGCTCACGGATGGACAGGAACACTGAAGCTTTCTTT
TRBJ2-4,.,TRBV2,.,CASSPGQIGNIQYF,TGTGCCAGCAGTCCGGGACAAATTGGAAACATTCAGTACTTC
TRBJ2-3,.,TRBV5-5,TRBD1,CASSLWTGPTANTQYF,TGTGCCAGCAGCTTGTGGACAGGCCCAACGGCAAATACGCAGTATTTT
TRBJ1-1,.,TRBV12-2,.,CASRSGQETNTEAFF,TGTGCAAGTCGCTCCGGACAGGAGACGAACACTGAAGCTTTCTTT
TRBJ1-5,once,TRBV4-1,.,CASSQEIRVNQPQHF,TGCGCCAGCAGCCAAGAGATCAGGGTCAATCAGCCCCAGCATTTT
TRBJ1-1,.,TRBV29-1,.,CSVLNTEAFF,TGCAGCGTACTCAACACTGAAGCTTTCTTT
TRBJ2-5,once,TRBV11-2,.,CASSLEAISGGLVLEETQYF,TGTGCCAGCAGCTTAGAGGCGATTTCTGGGGGTTTGGTTTTGGAAGAGACCCAGTACTTC
TRBJ1-2,.,TRBV19,.,CASTLSEAYGYTF,TGTGCCAGTACTCTATCCGAGGCCTATGGCTACACCTTC
TRBJ1-1,.,TRBV2,.,CASSEDHTEAFF,TGTGCCAGCAGTGAAGACCACACTGAAGCTTTCTTT
TRBJ1-1,.,TRBV6-5,TRBD1,CASRRTGLGITEAFF,TGTGCCAGCAGGAGGACAGGGCTAGGTATCACTGAAGCTTTCTTT
TRBJ1-2,.,TRBV25-1,.,CASKPSGENYGYTF,TGTGCCAGCAAGCCGTCAGGGGAGAACTATGGCTACACCTTC
TRBJ1-1,.,TRBV6-4,.,CASSDSGRGNTEAFF,TGTGCCAGCAGTGACTCCGGGAGGGGGAACACTGAAGCTTTCTTT
TRBJ1-5,.,TRBV7-6,.,CASSLGGARSNQPQHF,TGTGCCAGCAGCTTAGGAGGGGCCAGAAGCAATCAGCCCCAGCATTTT
TRBJ2-4,.,TRBV2,.,CASRTVSKNIQYF,TGTGCCAGCAGGACAGTTTCCAAAAACATTCAGTACTTC
TRBJ1-4,.,TRBV5-1,.,CASSLADKIF,TGCGCCAGCAGCTTGGCGGACAAGATTTTT
TRBJ2-7,once,TRBV7-9,TRBD1,CASSLRVGTGTYEQYF,TGTGCCAGCAGCTTGCGCGTTGGGACAGGGACCTACGAGCAGTACTTC
TRBJ1-1,.,TRBV27,TRBD1,CASSRTGTDTSEAFF,TGTGCCAGCAGCCGAACCGGGACAGATACATCGGAAGCTTTCTTT
TRBJ1-5,.,TRBV7-8,.,CASSLVRGMMWQPQHF,TGTGCCAGCAGCTTAGTGCGCGGGATGATGTGGCAGCCCCAGCATTTT
TRBJ2-7,.,TRBV6-6,.,CASSFLRSEQYF,TGTGCCAGCAGTTTTCTAAGGAGCGAGCAGTACTTC
TRBJ2-7,few,TRBV28,.,CASSLERGAYYEQYF,TGTGCCAGCAGTTTAGAACGGGGAGCCTACTACGAGCAGTACTTC
TRBJ1-1,.,TRBV29-1,.,CSVESGAKTEAFF,TGCAGCGTTGAATCAGGGGCAAAGACTGAAGCTTTCTTT
TRBJ1-1,.,TRBV4-1,.,CASSQSTEAFF,TGCGCCAGCAGCCAATCCACTGAAGCTTTCTTT
TRBJ1-3,.,TRBV30,.,CAWRQNTIYF,TGTGCCTGGCGGCAGAACACCATATATTTT
TRBJ1-2,.,TRBV30,.,CAWRGVAGYGYTF,TGTGCCTGGAGAGGTGTAGCGGGCTATGGCTACACCTTC
TRBJ1-2,.,TRBV7-8,.,CASSPVQTGYGYTF,TGTGCCAGCAGCCCGGTGCAGACAGGCTATGGCTACACCTTC
TRBJ2-1,.,TRBV28,TRBD2,CASRALGGSSYNEQFF,TGTGCCAGCAGGGCGTTGGGGGGGAGCTCCTACAATGAGCAGTTCTTC
TRBJ1-1,.,TRBV12-3/TRBV12-4,.,CASSLNGNTEAFF,TGTGCCAGCAGTTTAAACGGAAACACTGAAGCTTTCTTT
TRBJ1-5,few,TRBV7-2,.,CASSFNSNQPQHF,TGTGCCAGCAGCTTCAATAGCAATCAGCCCCAGCATTTT
TRBJ1-1,.,TRBV30,.,CAWSPPVMNTEAFF,TGTGCCTGGAGCCCTCCAGTCATGAACACTGAAGCTTTCTTT
TRBJ1-1,.,TRBV2,TRBD1,CASSGRDRGTEAFF,TGTGCCAGCAGTGGCCGGGACAGGGGCACTGAAGCTTTCTTT
TRBJ1-2,.,TRBV2,.,CARGSTGSASNYGYTF,TGTGCCAGGGGATCGACAGGTTCCGCCTCAAACTATGGCTACACCTTC
TRBJ2-7,.,TRBV4-2,.,CASSQKRAGSYEQYF,TGTGCCAGCAGCCAGAAACGGGCAGGGTCCTACGAGCAGTACTTC
TRBJ2-7,.,TRBV25-1,TRBD1,CASTARTGYEQYF,TGTGCCAGCACCGCACGGACAGGATACGAGCAGTACTTC
TRBJ1-5,.,TRBV3-1/TRBV3-2,TRBD1,CASSQGDRGRNQPQHF,TGTGCCAGCAGCCAGGGAGACAGGGGACGCAATCAGCCCCAGCATTTT
TRBJ1-1,.,TRBV18,TRBD1,CASSLRTGENTEAFF,TGTGCCAGCTCTCTTCGGACAGGGGAGAACACTGAAGCTTTCTTT
TRBJ2-7,.,TRBV18,.,CASSPVYTVYSTYEQYF,TGTGCCAGCTCACCAGTCTACACGGTATACTCTACCTACGAGCAGTACTTC